This TCR beta chain was identified during a study of somatic mutations in cytotoxic T cells in rheumatoid arthritis. Assay used: immunoSEQ multiplex PCR; TCRdb lists only in-frame clones, some missing. The repertoire includes 15,000 to 20,000 clones, approximately 80% of them detected once, and around 11% sits in the top ten. The receptor's source is an adult with rheumatoid arthritis. Sequenced: CD8+ T cells sorted from blood.

The DNA of the CDR3 is TGTGCCAGCAGTGGGGAAGGGCGTGCGGCTGAAGCTTTCTTT. It is translated as CASSGEGRAAEAFF. This chain joins TRBV25-1 and TRBJ1-1; D call uncertain. Germline values: CDR1 MGHDK, CDR2 SYGVNS. V shed 4 bases and J shed 6 bases, with 15 bases lying between them. This CDR3 is built from 14 residues. Variable domain in full (rest from reference TRBV25-1 and TRBJ1-1): EADIYQTPRYLVIGTGKKITLECSQTMGHDKMYWYQQDPGMELHLIHYSYGVNSTEKGDLSSESTVSRIRTEHFPLTLESARPSHTSQYLCASSGEGRAAEAFFGQGTRLTVV.